The clone carrying this T cell receptor (beta chain) occurred many times. Its antigen remains unknown. Germline assignment: CDR1 MGHDK and CDR2 SYGVNS. The CDR3 runs to 15 residues. The J segment lost 5 bases and the V segment lost 6 bases, leaving 9 bases of the junction unmatched. The sample originates from a study of metastatic and nonmetastatic thyroid tumors. Study information: Thyroid patients, malignant and benign, had repertoires compared across blood and tumor or nodule tissue.

Regarding the study as a whole: Benign nodules were reported to have significantly lower TCR beta diversity than malignant thyroid tumors, in blood and tumor.

Per the original methods: Construction of a distant-metastasis classifier for papillary thyroid cancer relied on CDR3 differences across clinicopathological groups. TCRdb called clones again from the PCR reads with MiXCR. The V and J calls follow TCRdb's processing rather than the paper's. The sample lists roughly 25,000 clones, about 20% seen once, with 20% to 30% in the top ten. Each patient came to thyroid surgery without any prior treatment (of any kind). The V call is TRBV25-1, the J call TRBJ2-5, with 10 bases matching TRBD1. The sequencing input was blood. This clonotype originated in a male donor with papillary thyroid cancer or a benign thyroid nodule (not recorded which). Some clones in this sample may be carry-over from other donors' samples. CDR3 coding DNA: TGTGCCAGCAGCGTCGGGACAGGGGCTCGCGAGACCCAGTACTTC. It yields the protein CASSVGTGARETQYF.